The next 24 T cell receptor beta chains were all read from a single sample in a study of T cell repertoires in cytomegalovirus infection. Each CDR3 protein gets one entry after TCRdb re-called the reads with MiXCR. The sample comprises tens of thousands of distinct CDR3 sequences, 20% to 25% of which are singletons, and 26% rests with the top ten. No cognate antigen is known for these TCRs. The source material was CD8+ T cells from cultured PBMCs, sampled from culture after CMV antigen stimulation. These receptors all stem from a human donor in good health (CMV status not recorded). Some clones in this sample may be carry-over from other donors' samples.

This clonotype was seen only a few times. The chain is built from TRBV5-1 and TRBJ2-1; D is unresolved. The V end lost 3 bases, the J end lost 4 bases, and 11 bases lay between the germline ends. The CDR3 loop spans 14 amino acids. Germline V gene lookup returns CDR1 SGHRS and CDR2 YFSETQ. CDR3 sequence: CASSSSAGYNEQFF. Here the CDR3 DNA reads TGCGCCAGCAGCTCCAGCGCAGGTTACAATGAGCAGTTCTTC. The full variable domain, in which reference TRBV5-1 and TRBJ2-1 provide the parts outside the CDR3, is KAGVTQTPRYLIKTRGQQVTLSCSPISGHRSVSWYQQTPGQGLQFLFEYFSETQRNKGNFPGRFSGRQFSNSRSEMNVSTLELGDSALYLCASSSSAGYNEQFFGPGTRLTVL.

The chain joins TRBV28 to TRBJ2-5, with D uncertain. CDR3 length: 14 amino acids. Germline values: CDR1 MDHEN, CDR2 SYDVKM. Trimming shortened V by 2 bases and J by 4 bases, and 11 bases separated the two germline ends. CDR3 residues: CASSLAYVRETQYF. CDR3 in DNA: TGTGCCAGCAGTTTAGCCTACGTCAGAGAGACCCAGTACTTC.

This clonotype was seen only a few times. The V gene is TRBV25-1, the J gene TRBJ2-7; D call uncertain. The germline CDR1 and CDR2 sequences are MGHDK and SYGVNS. Trimming pared 2 bases from V and 4 bases from J, leaving 9 bases between. The CDR3 spans 13 residues. CDR3 nucleotides: TGTGCCAGCAGTGAAAGTTATGGGTACGAGCAGTACTTC. Protein product: CASSESYGYEQYF.

V is TRBV29-1 and J is TRBJ2-1; perhaps TRBD2 as D (6 bases). Germline loops: CDR1 SQVTM, CDR2 ANQGSEA. This CDR3 has 15 residues. V lost 3 bases and J 3 bases, leaving 15 bases between the germline ends. The chain's CDR3 is CSVDAGTSLYNEQFF. DNA of the CDR3: TGCAGCGTTGACGCCGGGACTTCTCTCTACAATGAGCAGTTCTTC.

This clonotype was seen a handful of times. The chain employs TRBV10-3 and TRBJ2-1; 8 bases align to TRBD1. Germline values: CDR1 ENHRY, CDR2 SYGVKD. The CDR3 contains 14 residues. V lost 5 bases and J lost 6; bases outside the gene matches: 6. CDR3 in DNA: TGTGCCATCAGTAGGGGACAGGAGGGCAATGAGCAGTTCTTC. This codes for CAISRGQEGNEQFF.

The chain links TRBV28 to TRBJ1-2, with 7 bases identical to TRBD1. Germline CDR1 MDHEN, CDR2 SYDVKM. V trimming: 4 bases; J trimming: 14 bases; junction bases outside the gene matches: 4. CDR3 size: 10 residues. The DNA for the CDR3 is TGTGCCAGCAGTTCTACAGGGGTTACCTTC. Protein sequence: CASSSTGVTF.

This clonotype was found a few times. The rearrangement joins TRBV7-2 to TRBJ2-1; 9 nucleotides line up with TRBD2. CDR3 length: 17 residues. From germline, CDR1 is SGHTA and CDR2 FQGNSA. With V trimmed by 1 base and J by 5 bases, 9 bases remained unmatched. CDR3: CASSLEGVAGADNEQFF. CDR3 coding DNA: TGTGCCAGCAGCTTAGAGGGGGTAGCGGGAGCTGACAATGAGCAGTTCTTC. Supplemented by reference TRBV7-2 and TRBJ2-1, the full variable domain reads GAGVSQSPSNKVTEKGKDVELRCDPISGHTALYWYRQSLGQGLEFLIYFQGNSAPDKSGLPSDRFSAERTGGSVSTLTIQRTQQEDSAVYLCASSLEGVAGADNEQFFGPGTRLTVL.

The J gene is TRBJ2-1, the V gene TRBV5-4, with 11 bases lining up with TRBD2. In germline, CDR1 is SGHNT, CDR2 YYREEE (reference sequence). The V segment lost 4 bases and the J segment 7 bases; nucleotides outside the gene matches: 16. This CDR3 is built from 18 residues. CDR3 nucleotide sequence: TGTGCCAGCAGCCTACACCTCCTGCGACTAGCGGGATTGAATGAGCAGTTCTTC. Its translation: CASSLHLLRLAGLNEQFF.

This clonotype has only a few counts. The rearrangement links TRBV7-2 to TRBJ1-6; D unclear. There are 15 residues in the CDR3. CDR1 and CDR2 (germline): SGHTA, FQGNSA. V was clipped by 1 base and J by 6 bases, with 10 bases between them. The CDR3 loop reads CASSLDQLANSPLHF. The DNA of the CDR3 is TGTGCCAGCAGCTTAGACCAGTTGGCTAATTCACCCCTCCACTTT.

This clonotype has a count of ten or more. This chain uses TRBV7-2 with TRBJ2-6; D remains ambiguous. Trimming took off 4 bases at V and 0 bases at J, with 10 bases between the two ends. The CDR3 runs 16 residues. Looked up from germline, CDR1 is SGHTA and CDR2 is FQGNSA. CDR3 nucleotide sequence: TGTGCCAGCAGCTCCCGCCTGGGCTCTGGGGCCAACGTCCTGACTTTC. Amino acid sequence: CASSSRLGSGANVLTF.

The gene calls are TRBV7-8 and TRBJ1-1; a weak D match, TRBD1 (5 bases). This CDR3 spans 15 amino acids. Germline lookup yields CDR1 SGHVS and CDR2 FQNEAQ. Trimming took off 8 bases at V and 0 bases at J, with 16 bases between the two ends. DNA of the CDR3: TGTGCCAGCTATCGTTCCAGGGCCATGAACACTGAAGCTTTCTTT. It codes for CASYRSRAMNTEAFF. The full variable domain, completed using reference TRBV7-8 and TRBJ1-1, is GAGVSQSPRYKVAKRGQDVALRCDPISGHVSLFWYQQALGQGPEFLTYFQNEAQLDKSGLPSDRFFAERPEGSVSTLKIQRTQQEDSAVYLCASYRSRAMNTEAFFGQGTRLTVV.

The V and J genes are TRBV7-2 and TRBJ1-1; no clear D gene. V was shortened by 2 bases and J by 3 bases, with 4 bases between the two germline ends. Germline V gene data show CDR1 as SGHTA and CDR2 as FQGNSA. This CDR3 is built from 12 residues. The CDR3 DNA is TGTGCCAGCAGCTTATTGGACACTGAAGCTTTCTTT. Its protein is CASSLLDTEAFF.

This chain connects TRBV7-2 to TRBJ2-3; 7 positions agree with TRBD2. CDR1 SGHTA and CDR2 FQGNSA come from the germline V gene. The CDR3 loop spans 17 amino acids. Trimming removed 1 base from V and 2 bases from J; junction bases left unmatched: 9. In DNA form, the CDR3 reads TGTGCCAGCAGCTTAGGTCCAGCGGGAAGGCCCACAGATACGCAGTATTTT. It translates to CASSLGPAGRPTDTQYF.

The chain uses TRBV27 and TRBJ2-2; D not certain. CDR3 length equals 13 residues. Trimming took off 7 bases at V and 4 bases at J, with 10 bases between the two ends. Germline V lookup: CDR1 MNHEY, CDR2 SMNVEV (reference sequence). CDR3 region: CASMVPVTGELFF. In DNA, the CDR3 is TGTGCCAGCATGGTTCCCGTCACCGGGGAGCTGTTTTTT.

This clonotype has more than one count but fewer than ten. The V call is TRBV6-8, the J call TRBJ2-1, with 7 bases fitting TRBD2. V shed 2 bases and J 8 bases; nucleotides not matched to a gene: 3. The length of the CDR3 is 13 residues. Germline V CDR1 and CDR2: MNHGY, SAAAGT. CDR3 nucleotide sequence: TGTGCCAGCAGTTACGAGGGAGGGGATGAGCAGTTCTTC. This sequence encodes CASSYEGGDEQFF.

This clonotype turned up a few times. The J gene is TRBJ2-6, the V gene TRBV10-3, with 9 bases lining up with TRBD1. The CDR3 length is 14 residues. CDR1 is ENHRY, CDR2 SYGVKD, per germline. After removal of 9 bases from V and 1 base from J, the junction contained 1 base not matched to a gene. As DNA, the CDR3 is TGTGCCATGGGACAGGGATCTGGGGCCAACGTCCTGACTTTC. It is translated as CAMGQGSGANVLTF.

This clonotype occurred a few times. The chain has TRBV27 and TRBJ1-5; the D gene is possibly TRBD1 (6 bases). Germline CDR1 is MNHEY and CDR2 is SMNVEV (reference sequence). Trimming pared 2 bases from V and 4 bases from J, leaving 9 bases between. The CDR3 contains 14 residues. Here the CDR3 reads CASSLQGPNQPQHF. The CDR3 DNA reads as TGTGCCAGCAGTTTACAGGGGCCTAATCAGCCCCAGCATTTT.

This chain uses TRBV4-3 with TRBJ2-7; tentative D call: TRBD1 (5 bases). V lost 0 bases and J 3 bases, leaving 9 bases between the germline ends. CDR1 is LGHNA and CDR2 is YSLEER in the germline V gene. The CDR3 extends over 14 amino acids. This CDR3 is CASSQEGAVYEQYF. CDR3 sequence (DNA): TGCGCCAGCAGCCAAGAAGGGGCAGTCTACGAGCAGTACTTC.

The chain carries TRBV27 and TRBJ1-1; maybe TRBD1 (6 bases). CDR3 length equals 13 residues. Trimming left V 7 bases short and J 5 bases short, with 14 bases between. The germline V gene has CDR1 MNHEY and CDR2 SMNVEV (reference sequence). CDR3 in DNA: TGTGCCAGCAACGTACAGGGAGGGACTGAAGCTTTCTTT. Translated: CASNVQGGTEAFF.

The chain links TRBV7-9 to TRBJ2-3, with TRBD2 as a possible D gene (5 bases). Germline CDR1 SEHNR, CDR2 FQNEAQ (reference sequence). The CDR3 is made up of 16 amino acids. V was cut by 6 bases and J by 6 bases, with 22 bases left in between. For the CDR3, the DNA is TGTGCCAGCAGGGATTCGGGAACCCCAGTGAGGGATACGCAGTATTTT. Translation gives CASRDSGTPVRDTQYF. The full variable domain, rest sourced from reference TRBV7-9 and TRBJ2-3, is DTGVSQNPRHKITKRGQNVTFRCDPISEHNRLYWYRQTLGQGPEFLTYFQNEAQLEKSRLLSDRFSAERPKGSFSTLEIQRTEQGDSAMYLCASRDSGTPVRDTQYFGPGTRLTVL.

This clonotype has just a few counts. The V and J genes are TRBV30 and TRBJ1-5; no firm D call. In germline, CDR1 is GTSNPN, CDR2 SVGIG (reference sequence). Trimming removed 1 base at V and 4 bases at J, with 8 bases between. CDR3 length: 13 residues. CDR3 residues: CAWSGGDNQPQHF. Here the CDR3 DNA reads TGTGCCTGGAGTGGAGGTGATAATCAGCCCCAGCATTTT.

The rearrangement uses TRBV28 and TRBJ2-1, with 11 bases identical to TRBD2. The CDR3 has 15 residues. Germline CDR1 reads MDHEN; CDR2 reads SYDVKM. With V trimmed by 4 bases and J by 4 bases, 3 bases remained unmatched. CDR3 coding DNA: TGTGCCAGCAGTTCGGGGACTAGCGGTTACAATGAGCAGTTCTTC. Its protein product is CASSSGTSGYNEQFF.

This clonotype was seen only a few times. The rearrangement links TRBV14 to TRBJ2-7, with D perhaps given as TRBD1 or TRBD2 (5 bases each). Trimming pared 3 bases from V and 4 bases from J, leaving 16 bases between. There are 15 residues in the CDR3. Germline values: CDR1 SGHDN, CDR2 FVKESK. The CDR3 protein is CASSHRTQRGYEQYF. The CDR3 nucleotides read TGTGCCAGCAGCCACCGGACACAAAGAGGGTACGAGCAGTACTTC.

This clonotype was observed a few times. The chain carries TRBV12-3 or TRBV12-4 and TRBJ2-1, with 8 bases matching TRBD2. The CDR3 is 12 residues long. Trimming at V came to 6 bases and at J to 12 bases, leaving 7 bases not matched to a gene. CDR3 loop: CASSIGLAMQFF. Written as DNA, the CDR3 is TGTGCCAGCAGCATTGGACTAGCCATGCAGTTCTTC.